This T cell receptor beta chain derives from a study of blood T cell repertoires in COVID-19. About the study: The study drew acute and convalescent COVID-19 samples from the United States, Italy and Spain.

Germline-derived CDR1 and CDR2 are MGHRA and YSYEKL. There are 16 residues in the CDR3. J gave up 4 bases and V 1 base, and 6 bases lay outside the gene matches. Participants reported their clinical history, and cohort assignment relied on those reports. Authors' processing steps: Reference gene primer amplification gave nucleated cell count estimates. Measured with immunoSEQ multiplex PCR; TCRdb has only the in-frame clones, and not every one. V and J calls and clone size are those listed in that table; D and trimming were worked out from the DNA. This table has around 340,000 clones, 65% to 90% appearing once.

The chain is built from TRBV4-1 and TRBJ1-4; 7 bases fit TRBD1. The clonotype was recovered from a woman in her forties with acute COVID-19. Sequencing was carried out using PBMCs or T cells enriched from blood (not recorded which). This CDR3 is CASSQAMTGLNEKLFF. CDR3 nucleotide sequence: TGCGCCAGCAGCCAAGCAATGACAGGGCTTAATGAAAAACTGTTTTTT.